This TCR beta chain was profiled in a study of blood T cell repertoires in COVID-19. Background on the study: Specimens from acute and convalescent COVID-19 originated in the United States, Italy and Spain. The cDNA or gDNA used as material had been derived from T cells, B-cell-depleted T cells, or PBMCs.

The junction had 12 bases not matched to a gene; V was cut back by 4 bases and J by 6 bases. The germline V gene encodes CDR1 KGHSH and CDR2 LQKENI. The CDR3 length is 16 residues. This clone was detected a few times. Sequencing used immunoSEQ multiplex PCR; TCRdb keeps in-frame clones, though not all of them. The data show 160,000 or so clones, with about 81% seen just once and over 7.5% held by the top ten. The receptor was derived from a woman between 65 and 79 years old with acute or convalescent COVID-19. The source material was peripheral blood. The chain joins TRBV18 to TRBJ1-2; TRBD1 matches at 9 bases. The CDR3 sequence is CASSRSPVDRGDGYTF. The CDR3, as DNA: TGTGCCAGCTCACGGTCCCCAGTCGACAGGGGGGATGGCTACACCTTC.